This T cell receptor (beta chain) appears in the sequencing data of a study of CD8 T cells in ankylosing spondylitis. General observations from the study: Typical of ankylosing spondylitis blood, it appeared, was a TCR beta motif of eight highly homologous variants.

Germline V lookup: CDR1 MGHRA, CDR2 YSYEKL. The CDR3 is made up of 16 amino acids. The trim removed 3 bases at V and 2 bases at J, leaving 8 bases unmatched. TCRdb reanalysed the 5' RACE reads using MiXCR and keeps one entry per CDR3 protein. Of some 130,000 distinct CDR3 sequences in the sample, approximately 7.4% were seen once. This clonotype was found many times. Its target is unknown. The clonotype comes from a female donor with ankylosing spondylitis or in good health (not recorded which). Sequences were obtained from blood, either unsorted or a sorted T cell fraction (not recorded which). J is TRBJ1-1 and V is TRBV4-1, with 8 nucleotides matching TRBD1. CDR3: CASSHADRVSNTEAFF. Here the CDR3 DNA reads TGCGCCAGCAGCCATGCGGACAGGGTATCCAACACTGAAGCTTTCTTT.